This TCR beta chain comes out of a study of CD4 T cells in relation to SARS-CoV-2 and coronaviruses. Turning to the study itself: TCR beta CDR3s were sequenced after roughly ten-day antigen culture of PBMCs.

CEF-cultured naive and memory CD4+ T cell DNA got survey-level sequencing. Sequencing was performed with immunoSEQ multiplex PCR; in TCRdb, only in-frame clones are kept and a portion is missing. The table has approximately 41,000 clones, over 70% seen once. This clone occurred once. Its antigen is not known. In germline, CDR1 is LNHDA, CDR2 SQIVND (reference sequence). Trimming removed 4 bases from V and 3 bases from J; junction bases left unmatched: 10. The CDR3 has 16 residues. This TCR came from an adult with COVID-19. The J gene is TRBJ2-7, the V gene TRBV19; 9 bases match TRBD1. Sequencing was performed on memory CD4+ T cells from PBMCs, cultured in vitro. The CDR3 sequence is CASSKTGGRRYYEQYF. DNA for the CDR3: TGTGCCAGTAGTAAGACAGGGGGGCGTCGCTACTACGAGCAGTACTTC.